Sequencing of this TCR beta chain was carried out in a study of blood T cell repertoires in COVID-19. Per the original data handling: Counts of nucleated cells, estimated from reference gene primer amplification, were obtained. Sequenced by immunoSEQ multiplex PCR; TCRdb stores in-frame clones only, minus some. Clone size and the V and J calls come from that table; the DNA yielded D and trimming. Of about 81,000 clones listed, around 88% were seen once; the top ten hold roughly 25%. With 4 bases removed from V and 0 bases from J, the gap between germline ends came to 9 bases. The CDR3 length is 15 residues. Germline V gene sequence: CDR1 MNHEY, CDR2 SVGAGI.

The specimen sequenced was peripheral blood. The chain uses TRBV6-5 and TRBJ1-4, with D unresolved. The source is a human donor in a cohort sampled during active COVID-19. The CDR3 coding sequence is TGTGCCAGCAGTTCCGGCGGGGCAACTAATGAAAAACTGTTTTTT. Protein: CASSSGGATNEKLFF.